The T cell receptor (beta chain) described here comes from a study of T cells after yellow fever vaccination. Study-wide context: Those fractions that held only low numbers of cells were prepared using the SMART-Seq v4 Ultra Low Input RNA kit. Broader study findings: Of the clonotypes, a small share occurred in both CD4 and CD8 compartments. The booster response re-showed most primary clones: roughly 97% CD4, more than 80% CD8.

The CDR3 totals 17 residues. Germline V lookup: CDR1 SGHRS, CDR2 YFSETQ. With V trimmed by 3 bases and J by 0 bases, 10 bases remained unmatched. TCRdb processed the 5' RACE reads anew with MiXCR; each CDR3 protein has one entry. The data show hundreds of thousands of distinct CDR3 sequences, about 13% seen once. Worth noting for this clonotype: Its antigen is not identified.

The sample consisted of PBMCs, taken on the day of the yellow fever booster vaccination. The source is a man aged 25 to 40 who received the YFV17D yellow fever vaccine. The chain links TRBV5-1 to TRBJ1-1; 8 nucleotides align to TRBD1. CDR3 coding DNA: TGCGCCAGCAGCTGGAGGACAGGGATGACCATGAACACTGAAGCTTTCTTT. Translated, it gives CASSWRTGMTMNTEAFF.